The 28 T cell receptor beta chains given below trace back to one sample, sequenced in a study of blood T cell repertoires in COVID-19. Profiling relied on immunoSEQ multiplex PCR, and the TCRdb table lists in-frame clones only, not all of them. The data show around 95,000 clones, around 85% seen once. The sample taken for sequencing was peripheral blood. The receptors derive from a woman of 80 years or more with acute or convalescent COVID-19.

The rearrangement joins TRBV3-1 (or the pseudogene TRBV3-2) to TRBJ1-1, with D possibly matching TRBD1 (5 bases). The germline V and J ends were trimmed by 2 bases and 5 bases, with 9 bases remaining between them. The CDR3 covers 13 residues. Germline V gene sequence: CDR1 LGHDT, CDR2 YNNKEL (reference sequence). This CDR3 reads CASSQTQGTEAFF. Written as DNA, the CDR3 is TGTGCCAGCAGCCAAACCCAGGGAACTGAAGCTTTCTTT.

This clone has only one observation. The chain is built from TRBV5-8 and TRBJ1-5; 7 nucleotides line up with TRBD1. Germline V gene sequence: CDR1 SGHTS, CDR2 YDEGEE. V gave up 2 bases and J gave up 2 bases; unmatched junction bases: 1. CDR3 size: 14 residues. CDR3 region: CASSFQGGNQPQHF. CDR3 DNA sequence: TGTGCCAGCAGCTTCCAGGGGGGCAATCAGCCCCAGCATTTT.

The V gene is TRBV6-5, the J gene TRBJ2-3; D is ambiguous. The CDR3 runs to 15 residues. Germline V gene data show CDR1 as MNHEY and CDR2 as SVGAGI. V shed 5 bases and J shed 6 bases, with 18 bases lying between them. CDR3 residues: CASSPERFGADTQYF. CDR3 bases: TGTGCCAGCAGTCCTGAAAGGTTTGGAGCCGATACGCAGTATTTT.

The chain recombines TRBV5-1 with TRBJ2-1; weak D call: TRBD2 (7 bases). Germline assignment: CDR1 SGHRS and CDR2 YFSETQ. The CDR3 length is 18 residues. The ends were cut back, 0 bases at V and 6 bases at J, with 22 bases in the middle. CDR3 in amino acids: CASSLGPRGAWAFNEQFF. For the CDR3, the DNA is TGCGCCAGCAGCTTGGGGCCACGGGGGGCCTGGGCCTTCAATGAGCAGTTCTTC.

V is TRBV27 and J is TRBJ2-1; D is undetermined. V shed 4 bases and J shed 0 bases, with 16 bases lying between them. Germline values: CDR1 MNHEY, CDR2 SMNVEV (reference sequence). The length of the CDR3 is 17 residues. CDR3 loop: CASSSTAAGRSYNEQFF. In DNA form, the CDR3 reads TGTGCCAGCAGTTCGACGGCGGCTGGCCGCTCCTACAATGAGCAGTTCTTC.

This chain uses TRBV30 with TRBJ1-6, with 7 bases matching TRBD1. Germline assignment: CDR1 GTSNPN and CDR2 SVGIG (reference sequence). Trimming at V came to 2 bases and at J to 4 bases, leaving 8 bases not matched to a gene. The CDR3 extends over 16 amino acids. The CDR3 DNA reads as TGTGCCTGGAGTCCTGCTGCGACAGGGTATAATTCACCCCTCCACTTT. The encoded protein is CAWSPAATGYNSPLHF.

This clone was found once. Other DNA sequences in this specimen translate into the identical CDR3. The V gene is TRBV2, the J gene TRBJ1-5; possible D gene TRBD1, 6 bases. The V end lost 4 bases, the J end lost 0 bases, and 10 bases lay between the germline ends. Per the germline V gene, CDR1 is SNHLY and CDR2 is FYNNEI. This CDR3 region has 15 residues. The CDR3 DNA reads TGTGCCAGCAGTGGAGACAGGAATAGCAATCAGCCCCAGCATTTT. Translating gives CASSGDRNSNQPQHF.

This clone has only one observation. The CDR3 is CASSKTGVNTEAFF. In DNA, the CDR3 is TGTGCCAGCAGTAAGACAGGGGTAAACACTGAAGCTTTCTTT. The chain combines TRBV2 with TRBJ1-1; TRBD1 matches 8 bases. This CDR3 is 14 amino acids long. CDR1 is SNHLY and CDR2 is FYNNEI in the germline V gene. V lost 5 bases and J lost 2; bases outside the gene matches: 4.

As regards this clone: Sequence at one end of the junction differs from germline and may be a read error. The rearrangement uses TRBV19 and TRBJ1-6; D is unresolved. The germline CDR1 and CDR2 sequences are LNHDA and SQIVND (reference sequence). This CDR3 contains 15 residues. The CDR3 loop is CTSTAGREINSPLHF. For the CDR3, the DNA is TGTACCAGTACCGCTGGGAGGGAAATTAATTCACCCCTCCACTTT.

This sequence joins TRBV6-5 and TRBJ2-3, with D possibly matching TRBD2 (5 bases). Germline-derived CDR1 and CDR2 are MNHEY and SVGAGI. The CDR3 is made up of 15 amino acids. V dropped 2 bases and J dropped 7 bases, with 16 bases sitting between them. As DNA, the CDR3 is TGTGCCAGCAGTTACCGAGGACTCAGCGGACATACGCAGTATTTT. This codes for CASSYRGLSGHTQYF.

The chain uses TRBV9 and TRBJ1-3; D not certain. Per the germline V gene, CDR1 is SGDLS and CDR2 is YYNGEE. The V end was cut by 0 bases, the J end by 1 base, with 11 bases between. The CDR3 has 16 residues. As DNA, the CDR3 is TGTGCCAGCAGCGTAGCCCCAGGCACTTCTGGAAACACCATATATTTT. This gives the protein CASSVAPGTSGNTIYF.

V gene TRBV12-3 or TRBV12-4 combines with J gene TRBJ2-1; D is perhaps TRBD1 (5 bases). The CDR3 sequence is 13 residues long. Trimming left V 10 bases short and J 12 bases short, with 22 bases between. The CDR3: CAIGHPFGLGQFF. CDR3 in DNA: TGTGCCATCGGACATCCTTTTGGTTTAGGGCAGTTCTTC.

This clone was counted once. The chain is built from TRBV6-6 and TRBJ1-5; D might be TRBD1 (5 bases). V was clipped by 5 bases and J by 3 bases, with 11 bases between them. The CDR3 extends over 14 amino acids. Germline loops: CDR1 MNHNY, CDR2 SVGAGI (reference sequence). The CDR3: CASSPPRDNQPQHF. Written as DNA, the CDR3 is TGTGCCAGCAGTCCCCCCAGGGACAATCAGCCCCAGCATTTT.

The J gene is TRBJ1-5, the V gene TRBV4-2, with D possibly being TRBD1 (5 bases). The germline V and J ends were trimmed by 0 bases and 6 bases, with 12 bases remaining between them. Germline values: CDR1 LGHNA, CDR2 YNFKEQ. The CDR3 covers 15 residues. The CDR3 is CASSQDPGGAQPQHF. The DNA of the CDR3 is TGTGCCAGCAGCCAAGACCCGGGTGGGGCTCAGCCCCAGCATTTT.

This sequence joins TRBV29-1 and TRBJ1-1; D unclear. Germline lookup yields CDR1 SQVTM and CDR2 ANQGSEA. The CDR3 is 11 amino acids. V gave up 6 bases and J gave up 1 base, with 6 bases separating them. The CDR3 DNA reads TGCAGCGTCCAGGAGAACACTGAAGCTTTCTTT. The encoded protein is CSVQENTEAFF.

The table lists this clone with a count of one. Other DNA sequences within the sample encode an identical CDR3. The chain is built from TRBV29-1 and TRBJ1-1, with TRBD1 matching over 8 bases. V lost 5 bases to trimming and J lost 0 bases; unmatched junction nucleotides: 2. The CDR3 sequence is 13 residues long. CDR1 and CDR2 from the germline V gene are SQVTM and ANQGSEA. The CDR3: CSVRQGLNTEAFF. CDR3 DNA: TGCAGCGTTCGACAGGGGCTGAACACTGAAGCTTTCTTT.

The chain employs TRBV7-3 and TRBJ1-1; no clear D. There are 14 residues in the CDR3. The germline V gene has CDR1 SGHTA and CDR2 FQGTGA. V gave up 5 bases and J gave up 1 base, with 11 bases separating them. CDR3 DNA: TGTGCCAGCAGCCTCTCCCGGGGGAACACTGAAGCTTTCTTT. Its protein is CASSLSRGNTEAFF. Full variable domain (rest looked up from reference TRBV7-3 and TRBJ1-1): GAGVSQTPSNKVTEKGKYVELRCDPISGHTALYWYRQSLGQGPEFLIYFQGTGAADDSGLPNDRFFAVRPEGSVSTLKIQRTERGDSAVYLCASSLSRGNTEAFFGQGTRLTVV.

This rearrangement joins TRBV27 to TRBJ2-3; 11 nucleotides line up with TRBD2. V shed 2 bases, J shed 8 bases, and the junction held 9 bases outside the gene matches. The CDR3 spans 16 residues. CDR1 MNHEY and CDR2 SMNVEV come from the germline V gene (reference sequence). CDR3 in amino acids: CASSLQTSGGSGTQYF. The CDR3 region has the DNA TGTGCCAGCAGTTTACAAACTAGCGGGGGTTCAGGTACGCAGTATTTT.

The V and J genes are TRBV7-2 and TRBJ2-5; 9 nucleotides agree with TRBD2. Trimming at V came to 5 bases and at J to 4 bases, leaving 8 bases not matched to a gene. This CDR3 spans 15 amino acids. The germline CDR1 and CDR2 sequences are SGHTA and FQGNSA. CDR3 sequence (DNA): TGTGCCAGCAGCCCCCGGATTAGCGGGAGAGAGACCCAGTACTTC. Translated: CASSPRISGRETQYF.

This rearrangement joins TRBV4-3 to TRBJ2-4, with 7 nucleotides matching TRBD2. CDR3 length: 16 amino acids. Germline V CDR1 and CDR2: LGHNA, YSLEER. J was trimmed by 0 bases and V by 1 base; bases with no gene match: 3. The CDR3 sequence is CASSQGWEGAKNIQYF. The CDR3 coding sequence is TGCGCCAGCAGCCAAGGGTGGGAGGGAGCCAAAAACATTCAGTACTTC.

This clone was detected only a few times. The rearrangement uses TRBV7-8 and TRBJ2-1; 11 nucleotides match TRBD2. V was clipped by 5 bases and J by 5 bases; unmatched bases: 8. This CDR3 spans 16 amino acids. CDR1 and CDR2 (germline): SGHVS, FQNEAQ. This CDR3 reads CASSPRGLAANNEQFF. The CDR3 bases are TGTGCCAGCAGCCCGAGGGGACTAGCGGCGAACAATGAGCAGTTCTTC.

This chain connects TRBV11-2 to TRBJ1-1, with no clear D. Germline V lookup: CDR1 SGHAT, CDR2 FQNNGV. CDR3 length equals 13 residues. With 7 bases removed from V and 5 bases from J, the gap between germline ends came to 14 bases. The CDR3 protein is CASTTERGTEAFF. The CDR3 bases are TGTGCCAGCACAACTGAGAGAGGGACTGAAGCTTTCTTT.

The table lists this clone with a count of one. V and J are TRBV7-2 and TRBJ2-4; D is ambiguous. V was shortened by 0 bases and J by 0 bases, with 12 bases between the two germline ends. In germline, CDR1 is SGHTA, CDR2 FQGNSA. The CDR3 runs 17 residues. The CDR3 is CASSLASLSLAKNIQYF. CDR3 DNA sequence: TGTGCCAGCAGCTTAGCAAGCTTATCTTTAGCCAAAAACATTCAGTACTTC.

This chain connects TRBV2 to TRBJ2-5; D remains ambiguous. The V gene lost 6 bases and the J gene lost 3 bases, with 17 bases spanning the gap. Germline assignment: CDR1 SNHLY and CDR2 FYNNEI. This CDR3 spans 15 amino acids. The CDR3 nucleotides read TGTGCCAGCAGAGTCGACACCCCAACGAAAGAGACCCAGTACTTC. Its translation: CASRVDTPTKETQYF.

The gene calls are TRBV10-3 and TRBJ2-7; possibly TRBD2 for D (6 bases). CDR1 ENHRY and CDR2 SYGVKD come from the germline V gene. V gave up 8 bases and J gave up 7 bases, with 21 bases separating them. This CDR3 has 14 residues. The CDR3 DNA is TGTGCCATCGGCCGGGACTTGGGGCCTGGGGAGCAGTACTTC. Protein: CAIGRDLGPGEQYF.

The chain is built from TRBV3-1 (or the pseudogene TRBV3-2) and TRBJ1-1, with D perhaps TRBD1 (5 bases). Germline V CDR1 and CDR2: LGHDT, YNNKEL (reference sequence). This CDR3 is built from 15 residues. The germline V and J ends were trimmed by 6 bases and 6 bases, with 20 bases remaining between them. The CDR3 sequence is CASSSETRTGAEAFF. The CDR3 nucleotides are TGTGCCAGCAGTTCAGAAACCCGGACGGGGGCTGAAGCTTTCTTT.

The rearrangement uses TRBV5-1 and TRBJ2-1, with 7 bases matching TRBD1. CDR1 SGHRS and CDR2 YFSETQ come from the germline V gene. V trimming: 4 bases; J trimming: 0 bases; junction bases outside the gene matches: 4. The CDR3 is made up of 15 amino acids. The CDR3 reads CASSLTGSSYNEQFF. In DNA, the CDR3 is TGCGCCAGCAGCCTGACAGGGAGCTCCTACAATGAGCAGTTCTTC.

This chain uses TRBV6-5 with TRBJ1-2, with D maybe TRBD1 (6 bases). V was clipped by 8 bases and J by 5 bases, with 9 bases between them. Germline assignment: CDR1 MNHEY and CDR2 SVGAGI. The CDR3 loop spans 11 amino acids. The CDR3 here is CASRTAYGYTF. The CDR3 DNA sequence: TGTGCCAGCCGGACAGCTTATGGCTACACCTTC.